This is a list of T cell receptor beta chains from one sample in a study of Tregs in tolerant kidney transplant recipients. Sequencing used immunoSEQ multiplex PCR; TCRdb keeps in-frame clones, though not all of them. The table lists about 120,000 clones, 85% to 95% of them singletons, with approximately 0.62% in the top ten. Material: CD4+ T cells from blood. The receptors derive from a human donor in good health. The CDR3 runs from the conserved cysteine through the conserved F or W. A D gene is named only where the DNA matches it firmly. The size field is filled for only some rows; it gives once, few, many or a size class.

V	D	size	J	CDR3	DNA
TRBV11-2	TRBD1	once	TRBJ2-7	CASRRQGITYF	TGTGCCAGCAGGCGACAGGGGATCACCTACTTC
TRBV6-6	.	.	TRBJ1-2	CASSYSGGEGVGYTF	TGTGCCAGCAGTTACTCGGGGGGGGAGGGGGTAGGCTACACCTTC
TRBV5-1	TRBD2	.	TRBJ2-1	CASSLPSGRDEQFF	TGCGCCAGCAGCTTGCCTAGCGGGAGAGATGAGCAGTTCTTC
TRBV5-4	.	.	TRBJ1-1	CASSLGTGMNTEAFF	TGTGCCAGCAGCTTGGGAACAGGCATGAACACTGAAGCTTTCTTT
TRBV6-5	.	.	TRBJ2-1	CASSSRAYNEQFF	TGTGCCAGCAGCTCGCGGGCTTACAATGAGCAGTTCTTC
TRBV9	.	.	TRBJ2-2	CASNSGHHPNTGELFF	TGTGCCAGCAACTCGGGACACCACCCGAACACCGGGGAGCTGTTTTTT
TRBV5-1	TRBD1	.	TRBJ2-7	CASSQQGHEQYF	TGCGCCAGCAGCCAACAGGGGCACGAGCAGTACTTC
TRBV5-1	.	.	TRBJ1-2	CASSLGSYGYTF	TGCGCCAGCAGCTTGGGGTCCTATGGCTACACCTTC
TRBV7-8	TRBD1	.	TRBJ1-5	CASSLDRANQPQHF	TGTGCCAGCAGCCTAGACAGGGCGAATCAGCCCCAGCATTTT
TRBV2	TRBD1	.	TRBJ1-2	CASSDGTGGGYGYTF	TGTGCCAGCAGTGACGGGACAGGGGGCGGCTATGGCTACACCTTC
TRBV19	.	.	TRBJ1-2	CASSINPGGLGYTF	TGTGCCAGTAGTATCAATCCGGGAGGTTTAGGCTACACCTTC
TRBV5-8	TRBD2	.	TRBJ2-2	CASSLAFTSGGTGELFF	TGTGCCAGCAGCTTGGCCTTCACTAGCGGGGGCACCGGGGAGCTGTTTTTT
TRBV27	TRBD1	.	TRBJ1-2	CASSSRDRAGYGYTF	TGTGCCAGCAGTTCCCGTGACAGGGCTGGGTATGGCTACACCTTC
TRBV18	TRBD1	.	TRBJ1-6	CASSPQGQGKGSPLHF	TGTGCCAGCTCACCACAGGGACAGGGGAAAGGTTCACCCCTCCACTTT
TRBV7-8	.	.	TRBJ1-2	CASSSNGGFYGYTF	TGTGCCAGCAGCTCTAACGGGGGGTTCTATGGCTACACCTTC
TRBV11-2	.	.	TRBJ2-1	CASSLGRNNEQFF	TGTGCCAGCAGCTTAGGGCGTAACAATGAGCAGTTCTTC
TRBV5-4	.	.	TRBJ2-3	CASSFGGVETDTQYF	TGTGCCAGCAGCTTTGGGGGAGTAGAGACAGATACGCAGTATTTT
TRBV18	.	.	TRBJ2-7	CASSPGTPGYEQYF	TGTGCCAGCTCACCAGGGACCCCCGGCTACGAGCAGTACTTC
TRBV5-1	.	.	TRBJ2-3	CASRQGSDTQYF	TGCGCCAGCAGACAGGGATCAGATACGCAGTATTTT
TRBV18	TRBD1	.	TRBJ2-1	CASSPRTGGTGDEQFF	TGTGCCAGCTCACCCAGGACAGGGGGGACCGGAGATGAGCAGTTCTTC
TRBV6-5	.	few	TRBJ1-1	CASSETMNTEAFF	TGTGCCAGCAGTGAAACCATGAACACTGAAGCTTTCTTT
TRBV6-1	.	.	TRBJ2-3	CASSEFKPAGSTDTQYF	TGTGCCAGCAGTGAATTTAAACCGGCGGGTTCTACAGATACGCAGTATTTT
TRBV4-1	TRBD1	.	TRBJ2-2	CASSQDGRGQTGELFF	TGCGCCAGCAGCCAAGATGGCAGGGGGCAAACCGGGGAGCTGTTTTTT
TRBV15	TRBD2	.	TRBJ2-1	CATSRGLAGYNEQFF	TGTGCCACCAGCAGAGGACTAGCGGGGTACAATGAGCAGTTCTTC
TRBV29-1	.	.	TRBJ1-1	CSVEGGEAFF	TGCAGCGTTGAGGGGGGGGAAGCTTTCTTT
TRBV9	.	.	TRBJ2-1	CASSVGGETYNEQFF	TGTGCCAGCAGCGTAGGGGGTGAAACCTACAATGAGCAGTTCTTC
TRBV6-5	.	once	TRBJ1-2	CASRPGNNYGYTF	TGTGCCAGCAGACCCGGGAATAACTATGGCTACACCTTC
TRBV25-1	.	.	TRBJ2-5	CASRKNGYTQETQYF	TGTGCCAGCAGAAAGAATGGGTATACTCAGGAGACCCAGTACTTC
TRBV29-1	TRBD1	few	TRBJ2-2	CSAGTANTGELFF	TGCAGCGCTGGGACAGCGAACACCGGGGAGCTGTTTTTT
TRBV5-4	.	.	TRBJ2-1	CASSFTTGLGYNEQFF	TGTGCCAGCAGCTTCACTACGGGACTCGGATACAATGAGCAGTTCTTC
TRBV6-6	TRBD1	.	TRBJ2-2	CASTLTGLDTGELFF	TGTGCCAGCACCTTGACAGGGCTTGACACCGGGGAGCTGTTTTTT
TRBV18	TRBD2	.	TRBJ2-2	CASSPNLAGGFAGELFF	TGTGCCAGCTCTCCAAACCTAGCGGGAGGTTTCGCCGGGGAGCTGTTTTTT
TRBV14	TRBD2	once	TRBJ2-4	CASSQGHYSGGGAAKNIQYF	TGTGCCAGCAGCCAAGGTCATTATTCAGGCGGGGGGGCGGCCAAAAACATTCAGTACTTC
TRBV19	.	.	TRBJ1-2	CASSRRGEAGYTF	TGTGCCAGTTCGAGGCGGGGGGAGGCTGGCTACACCTTC
TRBV7-6	TRBD2	.	TRBJ2-3	CASSSGLAGRDTQYF	TGTGCCAGCAGCTCCGGACTAGCGGGACGAGATACGCAGTATTTT
TRBV11-3	.	.	TRBJ2-2	CASSTNTGELFF	TGTGCCAGCAGCACTAACACCGGGGAGCTGTTTTTT
TRBV2	TRBD2	.	TRBJ2-5	CASSRTRDAETQYF	TGTGCCAGCAGTCGGACTAGGGATGCAGAGACCCAGTACTTC
TRBV9	TRBD1	.	TRBJ1-2	CASSVGTGTVYGYTF	TGTGCCAGCAGCGTAGGAACCGGGACAGTCTATGGCTACACCTTC
TRBV4-1	.	.	TRBJ1-1	CASSQDWGNTEAFF	TGCGCCAGCAGCCAAGACTGGGGTAACACTGAAGCTTTCTTT
TRBV5-1	.	.	TRBJ1-1	CASSSDWTGTEAFF	TGCGCCAGCAGCTCCGATTGGACCGGCACTGAAGCTTTCTTT
TRBV13	.	once	TRBJ1-1	CASSLRTVRGTEAFF	TGTGCCAGCAGCTTAAGAACAGTCAGGGGCACTGAAGCTTTCTTT
TRBV19	TRBD1	.	TRBJ1-5	CASSKGQRIEPQHF	TGTGCCAGTAGTAAGGGACAGCGTATAGAACCCCAGCATTTT
TRBV19	.	few	TRBJ1-6	CASSIGTVVLSPLHF	TGTGCCAGTAGTATTGGGACGGTGGTCCTTTCACCCCTCCACTTT
TRBV6-6	TRBD2	.	TRBJ2-7	CASSLGREGSYEQYF	TGTGCCAGCAGCCTGGGACGGGAGGGCTCCTACGAGCAGTACTTC
TRBV7-3	.	.	TRBJ1-4	CASSSRSRTNEKLFF	TGTGCCAGCAGCTCCAGATCCCGAACTAATGAAAAACTGTTTTTT
TRBV29-1	.	.	TRBJ1-2	CSAAGQLNYGYTF	TGCAGCGCTGCGGGGCAGCTGAACTATGGCTACACCTTC
TRBV6-1	TRBD1	.	TRBJ1-5	CASGDRGGQPQHF	TGTGCCAGCGGGGACAGGGGCGGTCAGCCCCAGCATTTT
TRBV30	TRBD2	few	TRBJ2-7	CAWSIGIGGSLNEQYF	TGTGCCTGGAGTATCGGGATAGGCGGGAGTCTCAACGAGCAGTACTTC